This T cell receptor (beta chain) is from a study of blood T cell repertoires in COVID-19 (dated by TCRdb to the early 2020s). Describing the broader study: The collaborator samples originated in the United States, Italy and Spain and spanned the acute and convalescent phases of COVID-19. The prospective study material was composed of cDNA or gDNA derived from T cells, B-cell-depleted T cells, or PBMCs. The dataset comprised deeply sampled blood TCRbeta repertoires from subjects exposed to, actively infected with, or recovered from COVID-19. A freely available public database, intended as a resource for researchers studying the immune response to SARS-CoV-2, is where the repertoires were released. The samples were drawn from the first 160 participants of the ongoing ImmuneRACE study and from 1,254 subjects provided by 6 global collaborators. The sample metadata nearly always contained a de-identified subject ID, COVID-19 status, age in years and sex. Where available, HLA class I and class II types were taken from metadata supplied by the sample provider and were not determined by assay-based typing.

Comments on this clone: What antigen it recognizes has not been identified. No base quality values were provided; no much bigger clone lies one nucleotide off.

The collaborating institutions used their own protocols to collect whole blood in K2EDTA tubes. For TCRbeta analysis, collaborators shipped samples as frozen whole blood, isolated PBMCs, or DNA extracted from either of those sample types. The CDR3 holds 16 amino acids from the cysteine to the phenylalanine. Kept here is only the CDR3 DNA, which spans 48 bases and is read in frame from base 1. At the junction V is shortened by 5 bases and J by 5 bases; bases outside the gene matches: 10. CDR1 is given as SGHRS and CDR2 as YFSETQ, both from the germline V gene. What the research found in general, with its limitations: The amount of clinical and demographic metadata varied by source and participant and was provided uncurated.

TCRbeta CDR3 regions were amplified from genomic DNA using the immunoSEQ Assay, a bias-controlled multiplex PCR. Regarding the original processing steps: Nucleated cell counts per sample were estimated from amplification of reference gene primers within the assay. To quantify the absolute abundance of each unique TCRbeta CDR3 rearrangement, sequence reads were collapsed and filtered. For each sample, productive Simpson clonality was calculated as the square root of Simpson's diversity index across productive rearrangements. This is the immuneACCESS table as TCRdb keeps it, with only in-frame sequences that have V and J called. A part of the clones is gone; compared with another copy, unresolved V genes explain less than half, and the rest is unexplained. That table furnishes V, J and clone size, whereas the DNA furnished D and trimming. The sample table lists about 200,000 clones, roughly 90% of them with a count of one. In total, the top ten clones hold roughly 1.6% of the sample.

The clonotype was recovered from a young man with active or convalescent COVID-19. Sample: peripheral blood. The sequence is built from TRBV5-1 and TRBJ2-1; TRBD2 agrees with 10 junctional bases. In nucleotides, the sequence is TGCGCCAGCAGACTGGAGGCTAGCGGGAGTAACAATGAGCAGTTCTTC. The encoded protein is CASRLEASGSNNEQFF.